This TCR beta chain derives from a study of cytomegalovirus exposure and HLA in healthy donors. In the case of this clone: Its antigen is as yet unknown.

V was clipped by 3 bases and J by 8 bases; unmatched bases: 6. Germline CDR1 and CDR2: WSHSY and SAAADI. The CDR3 has 14 residues. The study's findings and limits: Being productive about 90% or about 30% of the time was typical of most TCR beta V segments in an earlier analysis. In a later analysis, TCR beta V- and J-gene trimming showed a link to a missense DCLRE1C variant. Researchers had no immune exposure information except CMV serostatus available. Several V segments, TRBV6-2 and TRBV6-3 among them, could not be told apart and were dropped.

With 60 Vbeta and 13 Jbeta primers, the PCR was carried out. Only in-frame clones appear in the TCRdb table, and some are missing; sequencing was by immunoSEQ multiplex PCR. The sample totals 150,000 to 200,000 clones. This sequence was found in a man aged 25 to 40 in good health and CMV-seronegative. V gene TRBV10-2 combines with J gene TRBJ1-4, with 7 bases that match TRBD1. Material: PBMCs. Written as DNA, the CDR3 is TGCGCCAGCAGTGACGACAGGGTTAGGGAAAAACTGTTTTTT. It codes for CASSDDRVREKLFF.